Here is one T cell receptor (beta chain) with its context. As to treatment: some 20 received Ad26.COV2.S at low or high dose, single or two shots; a few received placebo; per-sample allocation not given. Samples analyzed were those drawn on day 63 after the first vaccine or placebo injection. This record comes from a study of Ad26.COV2.S vaccination and SARS-CoV-2 variants. Study overall: By the intramuscular route, Ad26.COV2.S was given once, or twice 56 days apart.

This CDR3 spans 23 amino acids. TCRdb's copy holds only in-frame clones and misses some; the assay was immunoSEQ multiplex PCR. The data contain around 340,000 clones, around 89% of them seen just once; the ten biggest clones take up approximately 5%. V usage is TRBV21-1 and J usage is TRBJ2-3; TRBD2 reflects the table's D call only, with no check against the DNA. TRBV21-1 is labeled a pseudogene. The receptor's source is a person between 18 and 65 years old who received the Ad26.COV2.S COVID-19 vaccine or a placebo. The sequences come from peripheral blood, collected in a trial of Ad26.COV2.S vaccine versus placebo. This chain's CDR3 is CASSFLPNGLAGGRRPDTDTQYF. CDR3 coding DNA: TGTGCCAGCAGCTTCCTTCCTAACGGACTAGCGGGAGGGAGGAGGCCCGACACAGATACGCAGTATTTT.